The 6 T cell receptor beta chains presented below share a single source sample, sequenced in a study of cytomegalovirus exposure and HLA in healthy donors. The PCR employed 60 Vbeta primers together with 13 Jbeta primers. Clones were sequenced by immunoSEQ multiplex PCR, and TCRdb holds only the in-frame ones, with some missing. Counted here are more than 95,000 clones, 75% to 85% occurring once; the ten biggest clones make up 8.9%. The source material was PBMCs. These receptors were taken from a man aged 25 to 40 in good health and CMV-seropositive.

A few counts support this clone. This sequence joins TRBV6-5 and TRBJ2-5; D is possibly TRBD1 (6 bases). Trimming pared 3 bases from V and 2 bases from J, leaving 13 bases between. The CDR3 is made up of 15 amino acids. Germline V gene lookup returns CDR1 MNHEY and CDR2 SVGAGI. The CDR3 region has the DNA TGTGCCAGCAGTTATCCAGGGGCGCTACAAGAGACCCAGTACTTC. Protein: CASSYPGALQETQYF.

The rearrangement uses TRBV5-1 and TRBJ1-2, with D uncertain. This CDR3 is 15 amino acids long. The V end lost 0 bases, the J end lost 8 bases, and 17 bases lay between the germline ends. CDR1 is SGHRS and CDR2 is YFSETQ in the germline V gene. The CDR3: CASSLGSAGHTGYTF. In nucleotides, the CDR3 is TGCGCCAGCAGCTTGGGGTCGGCAGGCCATACGGGCTACACCTTC.

The gene calls are TRBV27 and TRBJ2-5, with TRBD1 matching 8 bases. J gave up 11 bases and V 2 bases, and 10 bases lay outside the gene matches. CDR1 and CDR2 (germline): MNHEY, SMNVEV (reference sequence). The CDR3 is made up of 14 amino acids. This CDR3 reads CASSLMAGGEEQYF. The CDR3 bases are TGTGCCAGCAGTTTAATGGCAGGGGGCGAAGAGCAGTACTTC.

V is TRBV4-1 and J is TRBJ1-5; 7 nucleotides agree with TRBD1. CDR3 size: 14 residues. J lost 6 bases, V lost 3 bases, and 5 bases had no gene match. Per the germline V gene, CDR1 is MGHRA and CDR2 is YSYEKL. CDR3 sequence reads: CASSHTGAGQPQHF. The DNA of the CDR3 is TGCGCCAGCAGCCATACAGGGGCGGGTCAGCCCCAGCATTTT.

V and J are TRBV9 and TRBJ1-2; 7 positions match TRBD1. Trimming removed 4 bases from V and 2 bases from J; junction bases left unmatched: 11. CDR1 is SGDLS, CDR2 YYNGEE, per germline. The CDR3 has 16 residues. The CDR3 region is CASSSPDRELNYGYTF. CDR3 nucleotide sequence: TGTGCCAGCAGCTCGCCAGACAGGGAACTCAACTATGGCTACACCTTC.

The gene calls are TRBV6-1 and TRBJ1-2; D is ambiguous. V lost 4 bases and J lost 5, with 8 bases in between. This CDR3 region has 12 residues. Germline V gives CDR1 MNHNS, CDR2 SASEGT. The CDR3 DNA is TGTGCCAGCAGTGTAAAGAGGTATGGCTACACCTTC. Translated, it gives CASSVKRYGYTF.